Following are 23 T cell receptor beta chains from one sample sequenced in a study of T-cell memory formation after mild COVID-19. TCRdb analysed the 5' RACE reads with MiXCR anew, one entry per CDR3 protein. The data contain a few hundred thousand distinct CDR3 sequences, less than 25% of them singletons. The specimen sequenced was PBMCs or a T cell subset sorted from them (not recorded which). These receptors originate from a man aged 18 to 29 who had mild COVID-19 (a few samples of this study predate the infection). Cell type and time point are not known.

In this sample, this clonotype turned up a few times. In DNA, the CDR3 is TGCAGTGCTATCCACAGCGGGGGGAGGGACAATGAGCAGTTCTTC. Residues: CSAIHSGGRDNEQFF. This rearrangement joins TRBV20-1 to TRBJ2-1; 9 positions match TRBD2. J was trimmed by 5 bases and V by 4 bases; bases with no gene match: 9. Germline values: CDR1 DFQATT, CDR2 SNEGSKA (reference sequence). The CDR3 has 15 amino acids.

This clonotype was recorded a few times. CDR3 in DNA: TGTGCCAGCAGACCCAGACTTGACACCGGGGAGCTGTTTTTT. This gives the protein CASRPRLDTGELFF. The J gene is TRBJ2-2, the V gene TRBV12-3 or TRBV12-4, with D hard to call. Deletions cut 6 bases from V and 3 bases from J, with 11 bases between. This CDR3 is 14 amino acids long.

V gene TRBV6-2 or TRBV6-3 combines with J gene TRBJ1-5; 7 bases are a match to TRBD1. The CDR3 extends over 14 amino acids. CDR1 is MNHEY and CDR2 is SVGEGT in the germline V gene. Trimming took 6 bases from V and 7 from J; bases not matched to a gene: 9. The CDR3 is CASRGQATRQPQHF. DNA of the CDR3: TGTGCCAGCAGAGGACAGGCCACCAGACAGCCCCAGCATTTT.

This chain uses TRBV24-1 with TRBJ2-1; possible D gene TRBD2, 6 bases. This CDR3 has 13 residues. CDR1 and CDR2 (germline): KGHDR, SFDVKD. The ends were cut back, 3 bases at V and 4 bases at J, with 6 bases in the middle. DNA for the CDR3: TGTGCCACCAGTGATGGGGGGTACAATGAGCAGTTCTTC. This sequence encodes CATSDGGYNEQFF.

This clonotype has just a few counts. The chain employs TRBV28 and TRBJ1-1; 11 bases agree with TRBD1. The V segment lost 4 bases and the J segment 4 bases; nucleotides outside the gene matches: 5. Germline V gene lookup returns CDR1 MDHEN and CDR2 SYDVKM. This CDR3 comprises 15 residues. The CDR3 region has the DNA TGTGCCAGCAGTTCCGGGACAGGGGGTTTCACTGAAGCTTTCTTT. It yields the protein CASSSGTGGFTEAFF.

This clonotype was seen more than once but under ten times. The chain recombines TRBV5-5 with TRBJ2-3; D possibly corresponds to TRBD2 (6 bases). This CDR3 has 15 residues. V was pared by 0 bases and J by 2 bases, with 10 bases between. CDR1 SGHKS and CDR2 YYEKEE come from the germline V gene (reference sequence). The CDR3 region has the DNA TGTGCCAGCAGCTTGGCGGGGGACGCCACAGATACGCAGTATTTT. The encoded protein is CASSLAGDATDTQYF.

The chain is built from TRBV20-1 and TRBJ2-7, with D perhaps being TRBD1 or TRBD2 (6 bases each). The V gene's germline CDR1 is DFQATT and CDR2 SNEGSKA (reference sequence). The V end was cut by 2 bases, the J end by 3 bases, with 8 bases between. The CDR3 has 12 amino acids. The CDR3 reads CSARRGLYEQYF. For the CDR3, the DNA is TGCAGTGCTAGACGGGGGCTCTACGAGCAGTACTTC.

V usage is TRBV9 and J usage is TRBJ2-1; 7 bases agree with TRBD1. CDR1 SGDLS and CDR2 YYNGEE come from the germline V gene. The CDR3 is 11 amino acids. The CDR3 here is CASGQYNEQFF. The DNA for the CDR3 is TGTGCTTCGGGACAGTACAATGAGCAGTTCTTC.

The V call is TRBV6-6, the J call TRBJ2-3; D perhaps matches TRBD1 (6 bases). Trimming left V 2 bases short and J 0 bases short, with 9 bases between. This CDR3 is 15 amino acids long. Germline loops: CDR1 MNHNY, CDR2 SVGAGI (reference sequence). The CDR3 bases are TGTGCCAGCAGTTACCGACAGGCGAGCACAGATACGCAGTATTTT. This translates into CASSYRQASTDTQYF.

This clonotype was counted at least ten times. The rearrangement uses TRBV4-2 and TRBJ2-7, with D maybe TRBD2 (6 bases). The V and J ends lost 0 bases and 12 bases respectively, with 15 bases between them. The CDR3 spans 13 residues. Germline V gives CDR1 LGHNA, CDR2 YNFKEQ. CDR3 DNA sequence: TGTGCCAGCAGCCAAGAGAAGGGACGGAGGGGGTACTTC. Translating gives CASSQEKGRRGYF.

The chain joins TRBV7-2 to TRBJ2-7, with 9 bases identical to TRBD1. Trimming at V came to 1 base and at J to 3 bases, leaving 4 bases not matched to a gene. There are 15 residues in the CDR3. In germline, CDR1 is SGHTA, CDR2 FQGNSA. In nucleotides, the CDR3 is TGTGCCAGCAGCTTAGGGACAGGGGACCTCTACGAGCAGTACTTC. Encoded protein: CASSLGTGDLYEQYF.

A few counts support this clonotype. The chain combines TRBV3-1 with TRBJ2-2; 12 nucleotides line up with TRBD2. CDR3 length: 15 residues. With 2 bases clipped from V and 7 bases from J, the junction kept 2 bases outside the gene matches. CDR1 and CDR2 from the germline V gene are LGHDT and YNNKEL (reference sequence). This CDR3 is CASSQRTSGVGELFF. The CDR3 region has the DNA TGTGCCAGCAGCCAACGGACTAGCGGGGTCGGGGAGCTGTTTTTT.

This clonotype was observed a handful of times. The V call is TRBV11-2, the J call TRBJ2-1; D perhaps matches TRBD1 (5 bases). Germline lookup yields CDR1 SGHAT and CDR2 FQNNGV. The CDR3 consists of 12 residues. Trimming removed 5 bases from V and 8 bases from J, with 10 bases in between. The CDR3 DNA follows: TGTGCCAGCAGCGCGACACAGGATGAGCAGTTCTTC. Its protein product is CASSATQDEQFF.

This clonotype has only a few counts. The J gene is TRBJ1-2, the V gene TRBV11-2; D remains unclear. The CDR3 is 15 amino acids. The V end was cut by 0 bases, the J end by 0 bases, with 8 bases between. From germline, CDR1 is SGHAT and CDR2 FQNNGV. DNA for the CDR3: TGTGCCAGCAGCTTAGACGCCGGAGCTAACTATGGCTACACCTTC. Translating it yields CASSLDAGANYGYTF.

The genes are TRBV27 and TRBJ2-7; D is uncertain. The CDR3 consists of 13 residues. Between the trimmed V and J ends, which lost 5 bases and 3 bases, there was a span of 11 bases. Germline V gene data show CDR1 as MNHEY and CDR2 as SMNVEV (reference sequence). The DNA for the CDR3 is TGTGCCAGCAGTCACGGGTCCAGCTACGAGCAGTACGTC. Amino acid sequence: CASSHGSSYEQYV.

V usage is TRBV7-2 and J usage is TRBJ2-5; 7 bases match TRBD2. CDR1 SGHTA and CDR2 FQGNSA come from the germline V gene. There are 16 residues in the CDR3. V was pared by 5 bases and J by 2 bases, with 11 bases of the junction left unmatched. CDR3 DNA: TGTGCCAGCAGCCTCTCACCCTCGGGGGGACAAGAGACCCAGTACTTC. Its translation is CASSLSPSGGQETQYF.

The rearrangement links TRBV29-1 to TRBJ1-2; the D is unclear. Germline lookup yields CDR1 SQVTM and CDR2 ANQGSEA. V was cut by 3 bases and J by 0 bases, with 8 bases left in between. This CDR3 comprises 13 residues. The CDR3 reads CSVEEVSNYGYTF. The CDR3 DNA sequence: TGCAGCGTTGAGGAGGTTTCTAACTATGGCTACACCTTC.

This clonotype was picked up a small number of times. J is TRBJ2-2 and V is TRBV20-1; TRBD2 might be the D (5 bases). V lost 1 base, J lost 5 bases, and 11 bases lay in between. From germline, CDR1 is DFQATT and CDR2 SNEGSKA (reference sequence). CDR3 length equals 14 residues. As DNA, the CDR3 is TGCAGTGCTAGAGTGAGGGCTTCAACCGGGGAGCTGTTTTTT. Translation gives CSARVRASTGELFF.

This clonotype appeared a few times. CDR3 loop: CASSKPSTDTQYF. Written as DNA, the CDR3 is TGTGCCAGCAGCAAACCTAGCACAGATACGCAGTATTTT. The chain combines TRBV6-2 or TRBV6-3 with TRBJ2-3; D gene unclear. The ends were cut back, 6 bases at V and 0 bases at J, with 7 bases in the middle. CDR3 length: 13 residues. Germline loops: CDR1 MNHEY, CDR2 SVGEGT.

This clonotype was counted ten times or more. The V gene is TRBV5-5, the J gene TRBJ1-1; 8 nucleotides match TRBD1. Germline lookup yields CDR1 SGHKS and CDR2 YYEKEE (reference sequence). This CDR3 is 15 amino acids long. Trimming took 1 base from V and 1 from J; bases not matched to a gene: 3. The CDR3 sequence: CASSLRDRSNTEAFF. In nucleotides, the CDR3 is TGTGCCAGCAGCTTGCGGGACAGGTCGAACACTGAAGCTTTCTTT.

This clonotype was counted only a few times. The rearrangement links TRBV7-2 to TRBJ2-5; D possibly corresponds to TRBD1 (5 bases). The CDR3 is made up of 15 amino acids. CDR1 and CDR2 (germline): SGHTA, FQGNSA. V lost 1 base and J 0 bases, leaving 9 bases between the germline ends. The CDR3 DNA follows: TGTGCCAGCAGCTTAGAGGGGTGGTACCAAGAGACCCAGTACTTC. Protein product: CASSLEGWYQETQYF.

V gene TRBV5-1 combines with J gene TRBJ1-5, with D uncertain. CDR1 SGHRS and CDR2 YFSETQ come from the germline V gene. This CDR3 spans 14 amino acids. The germline V and J ends were trimmed by 0 bases and 11 bases, with 15 bases remaining between them. CDR3 sequence reads: CASSLGPQERAQHF. DNA for the CDR3: TGCGCCAGCAGCTTGGGGCCGCAAGAAAGAGCCCAGCATTTT.

This chain joins TRBV29-1 and TRBJ1-1; D remains unclear. The CDR3 has 11 residues. Trimming stripped 1 base from V and 11 bases from J, with 11 bases between. CDR1 and CDR2 (germline): SQVTM, ANQGSEA. The CDR3 bases are TGCAGCGTTGAAGTACATGGGTTGGCTTTCTTT. Its translation is CSVEVHGLAFF.